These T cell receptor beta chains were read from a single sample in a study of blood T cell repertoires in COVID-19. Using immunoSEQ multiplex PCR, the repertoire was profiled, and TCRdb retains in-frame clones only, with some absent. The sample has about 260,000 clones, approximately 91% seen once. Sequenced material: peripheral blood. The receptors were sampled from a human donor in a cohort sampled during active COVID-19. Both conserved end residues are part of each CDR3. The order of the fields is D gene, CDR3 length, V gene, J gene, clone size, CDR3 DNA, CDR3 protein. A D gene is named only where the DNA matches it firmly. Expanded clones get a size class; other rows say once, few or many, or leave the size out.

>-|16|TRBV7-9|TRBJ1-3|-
TGTGCCAGCAGCTTGGCCCAGGGATCCTCTGGAAACACCATATATTTT
CASSLAQGSSGNTIYF
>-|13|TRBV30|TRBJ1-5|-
TGTGCCTGGAGTGTAAGGGAGAATCAGCCCCAGCATTTT
CAWSVRENQPQHF
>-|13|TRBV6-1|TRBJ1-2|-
TGTGCCAGCAGTGAATGGAACAGCTATGGCTACACCTTC
CASSEWNSYGYTF
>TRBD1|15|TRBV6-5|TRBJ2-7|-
TGTGCCAGCAGTTACTCGATACAGGGGATCTACGAGCAGTACTTC
CASSYSIQGIYEQYF
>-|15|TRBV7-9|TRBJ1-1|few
TGTGCCAGCAGCTTTTCAGGGGATGGGAACACTGAAGCTTTCTTT
CASSFSGDGNTEAFF
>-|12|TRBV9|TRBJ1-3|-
TGTGCCAGCAGCGTAGATCGGGGGAGCATATATTTT
CASSVDRGSIYF
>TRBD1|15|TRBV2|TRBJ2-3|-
TGTGCCAGCAGTGTTGGCAGGGGGCTGGTAGATACGCAGTATTTT
CASSVGRGLVDTQYF
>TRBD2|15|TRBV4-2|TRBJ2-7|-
TGTGCCAGCAGCCAAGTGGGACTAGCATCCTACGAGCAGTACTTC
CASSQVGLASYEQYF
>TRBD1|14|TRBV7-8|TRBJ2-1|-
TGTGCCAGCAGCCTACAGGGGGCGCGGTATGAGCAGTTCTTC
CASSLQGARYEQFF
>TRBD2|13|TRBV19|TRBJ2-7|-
TGTGCCAGTACAGCGGGAGGCGCCTACGAGCAGTACTTC
CASTAGGAYEQYF
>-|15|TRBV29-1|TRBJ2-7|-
TGCAGCGTTAAACAGTCGTCCCCTTCCTTTGGCGAGCAGTACTTC
CSVKQSSPSFGEQYF
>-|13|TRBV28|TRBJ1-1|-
TGTGCCAGCATCCCAGGGGAATCTCCTGAAGCTTTCTTT
CASIPGESPEAFF
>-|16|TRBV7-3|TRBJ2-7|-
TGTGCCAGCAGCTTAATCCCGTCAGTGACTCCGGACGAGCAGTACTTC
CASSLIPSVTPDEQYF
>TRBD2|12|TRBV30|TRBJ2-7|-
TGTGCCTGGAGTGTACCCGGGGGGGAGCAGTACTTC
CAWSVPGGEQYF
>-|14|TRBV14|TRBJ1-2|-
TGTGCCAGCAGCCAAGTGATGGGACTAAGAGGCTACACCTTC
CASSQVMGLRGYTF
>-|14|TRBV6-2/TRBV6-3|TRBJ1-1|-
TGTGCCAGCAGTTATGGGCCGAGGAACACTGAAGCTTTCTTT
CASSYGPRNTEAFF
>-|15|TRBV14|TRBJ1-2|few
TGTGCCAGCAGCCCCCCGGGGGTAGGACCTTGGGGCTACACCTTC
CASSPPGVGPWGYTF
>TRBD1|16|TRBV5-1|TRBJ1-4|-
TGCGCCAGCAGCGCCGGGACAGGGGACTATCGGGAAAAACTGTTTTTT
CASSAGTGDYREKLFF
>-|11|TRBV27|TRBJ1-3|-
TGTGCCAGCAGTTCGGGGAACACCATATATTTT
CASSSGNTIYF
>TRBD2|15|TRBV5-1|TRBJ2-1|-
TGCGCCAGCCGATTCACTAGCGGGGGGGCCATTGAGCAGTTCTTC
CASRFTSGGAIEQFF
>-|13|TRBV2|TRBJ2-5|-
TGTGCCAGCATCCGGGGAGAACAAGAGACCCAGTACTTC
CASIRGEQETQYF
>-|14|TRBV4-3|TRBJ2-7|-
TGCGCCAGCAGCCAAGGGCGGGCCTGGAACGAGCAGTACTTC
CASSQGRAWNEQYF